Below are 26 T cell receptor beta chains sequenced from a single sample in a study of response to subunit inactivated influenza vaccine (dated by TCRdb to the late 2010s). Library generation was performed with RT-PCR. Sequencing was carried out with an Illumina HiSeq 2500. TCRdb handled the public reads itself, with Q25 trimming in fastp and clone calling in MiXCR, and kept productive beta chains. Here each entry gathers all rows of one CDR3 protein and keeps the most common genes and DNA. This sample has 500,000 to 600,000 distinct CDR3 sequences in its table, and approximately 7.7% of those were observed once. The ten biggest clones cover 10% to 15% of the sample. The material was PBMCs from blood, obtained around 25 months after vaccination. The origin of the receptors is a man aged 45 to 70 who received an inactivated influenza vaccine. Donor details come from another sample of the same person, matched by shared clones.

The rearrangement uses TRBV11-2 and TRBJ2-3; D may be TRBD1 or TRBD2 (5 bases each). The CDR3 contains 16 residues. Germline values: CDR1 SGHAT, CDR2 FQNNGV. Between the trimmed V and J ends, which lost 2 bases and 1 base, there was a span of 13 bases. DNA for the CDR3: TGTGCCAGCAGCTTATACTATGGGGGTCGCACAGATACGCAGTATTTT. Translation gives CASSLYYGGRTDTQYF.

Comments on this clonotype: A much larger clone differs from this one at a single base, so this may be a read error. The chain employs TRBV12-3 or TRBV12-4 and TRBJ1-2; tentative D call: TRBD1 (5 bases). This CDR3 region has 13 residues. V dropped 1 base and J dropped 10 bases, with 13 bases sitting between them. The CDR3: CASSLERGHVYTF. The CDR3 DNA is TGTGCCAGCAGTTTAGAGAGGGGCCATGTCTACACCTTC.

The chain has TRBV30 and TRBJ1-5; D is ambiguous. The length of the CDR3 is 13 residues. V lost 0 bases and J 3 bases, leaving 6 bases between the germline ends. CDR1 and CDR2 from the germline V gene are GTSNPN and SVGIG (reference sequence). CDR3 residues: CAWSVTDNQPQHF. The CDR3 DNA follows: TGTGCCTGGAGTGTTACGGACAATCAGCCCCAGCATTTT.

This clonotype showed up many times. The chain couples TRBV12-3 or TRBV12-4 to TRBJ1-5; D is uncertain. This CDR3 is built from 14 residues. V was pared by 3 bases and J by 0 bases, with 6 bases between. CDR3 nucleotide sequence: TGTGCCAGCAGTTTTTTGGGTAGCAATCAGCCCCAGCATTTT. Its translation is CASSFLGSNQPQHF.

A few counts support this clonotype. The chain links TRBV20-1 to TRBJ2-3; maybe TRBD1 (6 bases). The V and J ends lost 5 bases and 6 bases respectively, with 12 bases between them. In germline, CDR1 is DFQATT, CDR2 SNEGSKA (reference sequence). The CDR3 runs to 12 residues. For the CDR3, the DNA is TGCAGTGCTGTAGGGGGATTCGATACGCAGTATTTT. Translation gives CSAVGGFDTQYF.

At least ten counts were recorded for this clonotype. The V gene is TRBV6-5, the J gene TRBJ1-1, with 8 bases matching TRBD1. V dropped 2 bases and J dropped 0; count of bases not matched to a gene: 8. CDR1 MNHEY and CDR2 SVGAGI come from the germline V gene. CDR3 length: 17 amino acids. CDR3 nucleotides: TGTGCCAGCAGTTACCGTTTGTACAGGGGGATGAACACTGAAGCTTTCTTT. It translates to CASSYRLYRGMNTEAFF.

V usage is TRBV29-1 and J usage is TRBJ2-1; D call uncertain. The CDR3 sequence is 13 residues long. The germline CDR1 and CDR2 sequences are SQVTM and ANQGSEA. Trimming removed 7 bases from V and 10 bases from J, with 20 bases in between. The CDR3 DNA follows: TGCAGCGCTACCGAGGACGTTGCCAAGGAGCAGTTCTTC. It specifies CSATEDVAKEQFF.

This clonotype showed up just a few times. J is TRBJ2-5 and V is TRBV10-3, with 9 nucleotides matching TRBD1. Trimming removed 6 bases from V and 3 bases from J; junction bases left unmatched: 5. Looked up from germline, CDR1 is ENHRY and CDR2 is SYGVKD. The CDR3 sequence is 14 residues long. CDR3: CAISLQGAEETQYF. For the CDR3, the DNA is TGTGCCATCAGCCTACAGGGGGCTGAAGAGACCCAGTACTTC.

The genes are TRBV12-3 or TRBV12-4 and TRBJ2-3; the match to TRBD2 covers 10 bases. With V trimmed by 6 bases and J by 4 bases, 7 bases remained unmatched. CDR3 length equals 15 residues. The CDR3 protein is CASRTVLAGPDTQYF. The CDR3, as DNA: TGTGCCAGCAGGACGGTACTAGCGGGACCAGATACGCAGTATTTT.

V is TRBV4-1 and J is TRBJ1-1, with a weak D call TRBD1 (5 bases). This CDR3 contains 15 residues. The V end was cut by 4 bases, the J end by 4 bases, with 16 bases between. Germline CDR1 MGHRA, CDR2 YSYEKL. This CDR3 reads CASSPLWGVVTEAFF. DNA for the CDR3: TGCGCCAGCAGCCCCCTATGGGGGGTAGTCACTGAAGCTTTCTTT.

This clonotype was counted ten times or more. This chain links TRBV6-5 with TRBJ2-7, with 8 bases that match TRBD1. J lost 6 bases, V lost 2 bases, and 3 bases had no gene match. This CDR3 spans 13 amino acids. Per the germline V gene, CDR1 is MNHEY and CDR2 is SVGAGI. CDR3 residues: CASSYGQGGEQYF. The CDR3, as DNA: TGTGCCAGCAGTTACGGACAGGGTGGCGAGCAGTACTTC.

On this clonotype: A single base separates this from a much larger clone, so it may be a read error. The chain couples TRBV14 to TRBJ1-1; 8 nucleotides match TRBD1. CDR1 and CDR2 from the germline V gene are SGHDN and FVKESK. CDR3 size: 16 residues. The CDR3 is CASSLGTGPLNTEVFF. In DNA form, the CDR3 reads TGTGCCAGCAGCCTAGGGACAGGCCCCTTGAACACTGAAGTTTTCTTT. Full variable domain (outside the CDR3, taken from reference TRBV14 and TRBJ1-1): EAGVTQFPSHSVIEKGQTVTLRCDPISGHDNLYWYRRVMGKEIKFLLHFVKESKQDESGMPNNRFLAERTGGTYSTLKVQPAELEDSGVYFCASSLGTGPLNTEVFFGQGTRLTVV.

This clonotype turned up a few times. V and J are TRBV7-2 and TRBJ2-1; D possibly corresponds to TRBD1 (5 bases). Looked up from germline, CDR1 is SGHTA and CDR2 is FQGNSA. V lost 3 bases and J lost 9, with 18 bases in between. CDR3 length: 15 residues. The CDR3 protein is CASSLGPLTLGEQFF. Written as DNA, the CDR3 is TGTGCCAGCAGCTTGGGGCCGCTTACCCTAGGTGAGCAGTTCTTC.

The chain carries TRBV6-5 and TRBJ2-1; D not resolved. The V end lost 11 bases, the J end lost 7 bases, and 15 bases lay between the germline ends. Germline V gene data show CDR1 as MNHEY and CDR2 as SVGAGI. The CDR3 sequence is 12 residues long. CDR3 sequence: CAVALPDNEQFF. The CDR3 DNA reads TGTGCCGTAGCACTACCTGATAATGAGCAGTTCTTC.

This clonotype turned up a few times. This sequence joins TRBV28 and TRBJ2-7; TRBD2 matches at 10 bases. Germline CDR1 is MDHEN and CDR2 is SYDVKM. The V segment lost 6 bases and the J segment 1 base; nucleotides outside the gene matches: 9. The CDR3 extends over 16 amino acids. The CDR3 DNA is TGTGCCAGCAGGACCCCAGGGACTAGCGTGTCCTACGAGCAGTACTTC. Translated: CASRTPGTSVSYEQYF.

This clonotype was picked up many times. The V call is TRBV10-3, the J call TRBJ1-2; TRBD1 is a possible D gene (6 bases). The CDR3 has 15 amino acids. The ends were cut back, 7 bases at V and 3 bases at J, with 18 bases in the middle. CDR1 is ENHRY and CDR2 is SYGVKD in the germline V gene. CDR3 sequence (DNA): TGTGCCATCAATTTTGCGGGGGGCGTCGACTATGGCTACACCTTC. Translation: CAINFAGGVDYGYTF.

This clonotype was detected a few times. The chain links TRBV23-1 to TRBJ2-1, with TRBD1 matching over 7 bases. TRBV23-1 is treated as an ORF (open reading frame) with a function not yet certain. Trimming took 2 bases from V and 7 from J; bases not matched to a gene: 2. The length of the CDR3 is 13 residues. The CDR3 protein is CASSQRGPNEQFF. CDR3 sequence (DNA): TGCGCCAGCAGTCAAAGGGGGCCGAATGAGCAGTTCTTC.

This clonotype came up many times. V usage is TRBV28 and J usage is TRBJ2-1; no firm D call. Trimming removed 2 bases at V and 3 bases at J, with 5 bases between. The V gene's germline CDR1 is MDHEN and CDR2 SYDVKM. This CDR3 is 13 amino acids long. The CDR3 DNA follows: TGTGCCAGCAGTTTAGAACACTACAATGAGCAGTTCTTC. Residues: CASSLEHYNEQFF.

The chain recombines TRBV4-2 with TRBJ2-3; D remains unclear. CDR1 and CDR2 (germline): LGHNA, YNFKEQ. Trimming removed 1 base at V and 0 bases at J, with 11 bases between. This CDR3 is built from 16 residues. The CDR3 sequence is CASSQVGATSTDTQYF. The CDR3 nucleotides are TGTGCCAGCAGCCAAGTAGGCGCAACTAGCACAGATACGCAGTATTTT.

There are many counts of this clonotype. The DNA for the CDR3 is TGCGCCAGCAGCTTGCAGGGGGGAACTGAAAAACTGTTTTTT. Its translation: CASSLQGGTEKLFF. The rearrangement joins TRBV5-1 to TRBJ1-4; 7 bases align to TRBD1. This CDR3 is 14 amino acids long. Germline loops: CDR1 SGHRS, CDR2 YFSETQ. The V gene end was trimmed by 1 base and the J gene end by 7 bases; junction bases not matched to a gene: 4.

This clonotype was picked up one time. CDR3 DNA sequence: TGCAGTGCCCCGACGAGGGGGGTCTCCTACAATGAGCAGTTCTTC. Amino acids: CSAPTRGVSYNEQFF. The rearrangement joins TRBV20-1 to TRBJ2-1; D may correspond to TRBD1 or TRBD2 (6 bases each). The CDR3 spans 15 residues. Looked up from germline, CDR1 is DFQATT and CDR2 is SNEGSKA (reference sequence). The V end lost 6 bases, the J end lost 0 bases, and 15 bases lay between the germline ends.

This clonotype occurred a few times. The V and J genes are TRBV9 and TRBJ1-1; tentative D call: TRBD1 (5 bases). V lost 1 base and J 6 bases, leaving 16 bases between the germline ends. There are 15 residues in the CDR3. Germline loops: CDR1 SGDLS, CDR2 YYNGEE. The CDR3 spells CASSVSGLVRAEAFF. As DNA, the CDR3 is TGTGCCAGCAGCGTATCAGGGCTGGTTAGGGCTGAAGCTTTCTTT.

This clonotype appeared a few times. The V gene is TRBV5-1, the J gene TRBJ2-3; 13 bases line up with TRBD2. Looked up from germline, CDR1 is SGHRS and CDR2 is YFSETQ. Trimming cost V 4 bases and J 4 bases; bases outside gene matches: 3. This CDR3 contains 15 residues. CDR3 bases: TGCGCCAGCAGCCGAGGGACTAGCGGGGCAGATACGCAGTATTTT. Residues: CASSRGTSGADTQYF.

This clonotype was seen at least ten times. The V and J genes are TRBV9 and TRBJ2-3, with D unclear. Trimming cost V 0 bases and J 6 bases, with 5 bases left between them. Germline V CDR1 and CDR2: SGDLS, YYNGEE. The CDR3 sequence is 12 residues long. The CDR3 protein is CASSVVGDTQYF. CDR3 DNA sequence: TGTGCCAGCAGCGTAGTAGGGGATACGCAGTATTTT.

There are a few counts of this clonotype. The gene calls are TRBV20-1 and TRBJ2-2, with D maybe TRBD1 (6 bases). The V and J ends lost 5 bases and 5 bases respectively, with 21 bases between them. The CDR3 extends over 16 amino acids. Germline CDR1 reads DFQATT; CDR2 reads SNEGSKA (reference sequence). CDR3 nucleotides: TGCAGTGCTCGGTCGTGGGGCAGGGGAGAAACCGGGGAGCTGTTTTTT. Translation gives CSARSWGRGETGELFF.

This clonotype has ten or more counts. CDR3 in DNA: TGCAGTGCTAGCGACGGGACGGGTAGCACAGATACGCAGTATTTT. Translating gives CSASDGTGSTDTQYF. V and J are TRBV20-1 and TRBJ2-3; D tentatively fits TRBD1 or TRBD2 (5 bases each). This CDR3 is 15 amino acids long. Germline CDR1 and CDR2: DFQATT and SNEGSKA (reference sequence). Trimming pared 3 bases from V and 0 bases from J, leaving 13 bases between.